This TCR beta chain was sequenced for a study of T cell responses to AZD1222 COVID-19 vaccine. Comment on this clone: Its antigen is undetermined.

This CDR3 is 15 amino acids long. V gave up 2 bases and J gave up 4 bases, with 12 bases separating them. CDR1 and CDR2 from the germline V gene are SGHVS and FQNEAQ. Sequenced by immunoSEQ multiplex PCR; TCRdb stores in-frame clones only, minus some. The sample shows roughly 86,000 clones, roughly 85% of them seen only once. Study-level findings and limits: It was only a handful of AZD1222 recipients who were seropositive at baseline. Clonal diversity may have been underestimated, and the donors were mostly white British, with more females than males.

The receptor comes from an adult who received the AZD1222 COVID-19 vaccine. This chain connects TRBV7-8 to TRBJ1-3; the D is unclear. Source: peripheral blood, taken 28 days after the second AZD1222 dose. As DNA, the CDR3 is TGTGCCAGCAGCTTAACGCTCTCATCCGGAAACACCATATATTTT. Its protein product is CASSLTLSSGNTIYF.